This entry is about one T cell receptor (beta chain). This clone was recorded only once. Which antigen it targets is not known. Base qualities are missing; no much larger clone stands one base away. Reading from cysteine to phenylalanine, the CDR3 counts 15 amino acids. Only CDR3 DNA remains: 45 bases, in frame from the first base. CDR1 LNHDA and CDR2 SQIVND are derived from the germline V gene (reference sequence). The junction shows trimming of 4 bases on V and 8 bases on J, plus 20 bases between the germline ends. These data are taken from a study of cytomegalovirus exposure and HLA in healthy donors (dated by TCRdb to the late 2010s). Context from the whole study: An earlier analysis of approximately 640 of the donors reported approximately 290 Gb of sequence data and some 120 million unique TCR beta sequences from 150 million to 200 million T cells. Around 320 gigabases of sequencing data and tens of millions of unique TCR sequences were included in an early release covering roughly 600 HLA-typed donors. Among the roughly 400 genotyped donors, around 79% belonged to the genetic ancestry cluster associated with self-reported Caucasian donors. The aim of the study was to test whether cataloging public T cell receptors could identify signatures of past pathogen exposure. The study profiled the T cell repertoires of 550 to 700 subjects by immunosequencing and related them to cytomegalovirus serostatus. A separate validation cohort of about 110 different subjects was used in addition to the roughly 700-subject first cohort. To predict cytomegalovirus infection status, the study brought together high-throughput TCR immunosequencing, statistical association of individual TCRs with disease status, and machine learning. A later analysis re-examined previously published TCR beta repertoires from about 700 donors and added high-resolution HLA genotyping to investigate patterns of TCR occurrence. The later analysis used no new phenotypic data to find candidate immune exposures, relying instead on TCR beta sequences and their occurrence across donors. An earlier analysis of a few hundred of the donors applied high-throughput TCR beta sequencing to assess whether each TCR beta V gene segment acted as functional or pseudogenic. Donor age, sex, ethnicity and CMV serostatus were compiled together with the repertoire data. In a later genetic analysis, genome-wide SNP genotypes for about three fifths of the roughly 670 donors were used, and that subset was treated as a discovery cohort. All discovery cohort repertoires had been generated using a single sequencing platform. HLA typing covered class I and class II loci at four-digit resolution. The number of typed donors differed by locus: about 620-640 for A, B, C, DRB1 and DQB1; about 520 for DQA1; 606 for DPA1; and around 450 for DPB1. A few DR-DQ haplotypes were treated as single units for association and clustering because of strong linkage in the cohort. Across approximately 400 genotyped donors of the cohort, an average of roughly 250,000 unique TCR beta nucleotide sequences per donor were sequenced, and 15% to 20% of those sequences were non-productive.

The cohort was made up of approximately 670 healthy bone marrow donors. At the time of sampling, every cohort member was nominally healthy, though immune exposures that went unrecorded were likely present. The donor tested CMV seronegative, placing the donor among the 350 to 400 seronegative members of the cohort. Each donor provided a peripheral blood sample, and peripheral blood mononuclear cells were used for TCR beta sequencing. The Qiagen DNeasy Blood Extraction Kit was used to extract genomic DNA from the blood cell samples. Results the study describes overall, beyond this receptor: A cluster of highly shared sequence variants was judged likely to represent a technical artifact of the sequencing pipeline. The classifier was reported to diagnose cytomegalovirus status with high specificity and sensitivity in both the original and validation cohorts. In a later analysis, HLA-associated TCR beta chains showed more clonal expansion and lower generation probabilities than non-associated chains that were equally common. According to a later analysis, TCR association rates differed among HLA loci, with DRB1 alleles showing the most associated TCRs and HLA-C alleles showing the fewest. The cohort was sequenced for TCR beta chains only, and without alpha or paired-chain data the features that could be detected were limited. A later genetic analysis reported fewer N-insertions in productive TCRs among donors in an Asian-associated ancestry cluster than the roughly 700-donor mean. When HLA alleles, especially DR and DQ, strongly co-occurred, TCR associations were difficult to assign to individual alleles. Correlated functional status among segregating V segments might reflect linkage disequilibrium, but an unknown experimental factor could not be ruled out. Because HLA typing was missing for some donors at each locus, association tests included only the typed subset. Because counts were too low, about 18 rarely observed V segments, including chromosome 9 orphons, were excluded from the earlier analysis of a few hundred of the donors. In vitro tests confirmed that three of the cytomegalovirus-associated TCR beta chains recognize cytomegalovirus antigens. At a false discovery rate of 0.05, a later analysis linked about 16,000 TCR beta sequences to specific HLA alleles. CMV serostatus was the only immune exposure information available for the cohort. Most TCR sequences were observed very rarely across donors, whereas some public TCRs were present in many individuals. The study gave a list of 150 to 200 TCR beta chains associated with cytomegalovirus. Some IMGT-functional V segments, including TRBV6-2 and TRBV6-3, could not be distinguished by the 87-base-pair reads and were therefore excluded. Several of the top co-occurrence clusters appeared to be linked to parvovirus B19, influenza, CMV and Epstein-Barr virus, according to a later analysis. A later genetic analysis associated a missense DCLRE1C variant with V-gene and J-gene trimming of TCR beta chains, and an independent cohort replicated the association. According to a later analysis, most CMV-associated TCR beta chains appeared to be HLA-restricted, and the HLA associations seemed to be driven largely by CMV exposure. Sequencing depth was assumed to be roughly uniform across donors in the presence/absence analyses, though that assumption may not hold. The authors suggested that the approach could potentially be extended to other disease states and immunological phenotypes. In an earlier analysis of about 540 of the donors, most TCR beta V segments were observed in productive rearrangements about 87% or about 30% of the time, broadly matching IMGT annotations. A further reported finding was that TCR beta sequences accurately predicted the HLA-A and HLA-B alleles for most subjects in the first cohort.

Libraries were constructed by the immunoSEQ multiplex PCR assay. For the multiplex PCR, a mixture combining 60 forward primers for TCR Vbeta segments and 13 reverse primers for TCR Jbeta segments was used. The CDR3 region of rearranged TCR beta genes was amplified from genomic DNA with a multiplex PCR assay. Amplified TCR beta libraries were sequenced as 87-base-pair reads on the Illumina HiSeq System. The original pipeline was this. Across the 500 to 750 repertoires, a later analysis counted 60 million to 90 million unique TCR beta chains, around 10 million of which were shared by at least two donors. A nearest-neighbor algorithm error-corrected the raw reads and collapsed the reads into unique sequences, merging closely related sequences to remove PCR and sequencing errors. To assign V, D and J gene segments, CDR3 sequences were aligned to IMGT reference sequences. Each retained sequence needed at least a six-nucleotide match to both a V gene segment and a J gene segment. A rearrangement was called productive if the CDR3 had no stop codons and remained in frame with V and J, and every other rearrangement was called non-productive. Following IMGT convention, CDR3 was defined as the stretch from the second conserved V-encoded cysteine to the conserved J-encoded phenylalanine. The earlier analysis of 500 to 750 of the donors excluded any sequence lacking an unambiguous match to a single V gene segment. In an earlier analysis of some 590 of the donors, a V segment was called functional when productive rearrangements were above 56.7%, and segregating when the standard deviation between donors exceeded 5%. A statistical classification framework was developed to diagnose cytomegalovirus status using the catalog of TCR beta chain sequences. In a later analysis, TCR nucleotide sequences were compared against IMGT/GENE-DB human TR gene sequences so that V and J genes could be assigned. A later analysis assigned CDR3 sequences and most-parsimonious VDJ recombination scenarios with the TCRdist pipeline. A later analysis defined each TCR beta chain by its CDR3 amino acid sequence plus V-gene family, and excluded reads lacking a unique V-gene family. To address suspected cross-contamination and a sequencing artifact, a later analysis removed roughly 580 highly shared, low-generation-probability nucleotide sequences. In a later analysis, a clonal expansion index was calculated for each public chain from normalized within-repertoire ranks of inferred template counts. A later analysis computed generation probabilities with a VDJ recombination model fitted to out-of-frame rearrangements, and checked the results against IGoR. In a later analysis, TCR-TCR, TCR-HLA and TCR-CMV co-occurrence was scored with hypergeometric tests, and a repertoire-size bias correction was applied to TCR pairs. A later analysis estimated false discovery rates by permuting HLA or CMV assignments 20 times. In a later analysis, co-occurring TCRs were grouped using DBSCAN, with TCRdist sequence similarity added in when clustering inside HLA-allele-positive subsets. For co-occurrence clustering, repertoires with fewer than 30,000 or more than 120,000 public chains were excluded, along with four to six repertoires with anomalous nucleotide sharing. Sourced from immuneACCESS, this table was stored by TCRdb with only in-frame sequences that have V and J called. A share of the clones is absent; for the studies checked, an unresolved V gene accounts for under half, and the remainder has no known explanation. V and J calls and clone size come straight from that table; D and trimming were deduced from the DNA. The sample table holds approximately 110,000 clones, of which 70% to 80% were seen once. 1.3% of the sample lies in the top ten.

This sequence originates from a man in his forties or fifties in good health and CMV-seronegative. Sequences were obtained from PBMCs. This sequence uses TRBV19 and TRBJ1-1; possibly the D gene is TRBD1, per 6 matching bases. The nucleotide sequence reads as follows: TGTGCCAGTAGTAACCGGGACACGGGAAATAGGGAAGCTTTCTTT. It encodes CASSNRDTGNREAFF.